These 17 T cell receptor beta chains share one sample of origin, sequenced in a study of yellow fever vaccine responses in identical twins. TCRdb called the RT-PCR reads again in MiXCR, with one record for every CDR3 protein. Among around 13,000 distinct CDR3 sequences listed, less than 85% were seen once. Sequenced here: T cells from blood (PBMCs), unsorted or a sorted subset (not recorded which), sampled before or after yellow fever vaccination (not recorded which). Receptors were obtained from a woman aged 18-35 years who received the yellow fever vaccine.

The sample holds one count of this clonotype. The chain links TRBV11-1 to TRBJ2-6; TRBD1 aligns across 7 bases. Germline CDR1 SGHAT, CDR2 FQDESV (reference sequence). The CDR3 sequence is 15 residues long. V dropped 6 bases and J dropped 2; count of bases not matched to a gene: 4. CDR3 sequence: CASSTGTAGANVLTF. For the CDR3, the DNA is TGTGCCAGCAGTACCGGGACAGCTGGGGCCAACGTCCTGACTTTC.

J is TRBJ1-1 and V is TRBV5-1, with TRBD1 matching 7 bases. The CDR3 covers 15 residues. Germline V lookup: CDR1 SGHRS, CDR2 YFSETQ. The V segment lost 4 bases and the J segment 1 base; nucleotides outside the gene matches: 7. The chain's CDR3 is CASSQTGVGNTEAFF. The CDR3 bases are TGCGCCAGCAGCCAAACAGGGGTGGGGAACACTGAAGCTTTCTTT.

The chain is built from TRBV2 and TRBJ1-5; D unclear. The CDR3 is 13 residues long. The ends were cut back, 6 bases at V and 4 bases at J, with 10 bases in the middle. Germline CDR1 reads SNHLY; CDR2 reads FYNNEI. CDR3 in amino acids: CASSASGNQPQHF. CDR3 DNA: TGTGCCAGCAGCGCCTCTGGGAATCAGCCCCAGCATTTT.

J is TRBJ2-7 and V is TRBV4-1; D is perhaps TRBD2 (5 bases). This CDR3 contains 18 residues. CDR1 is MGHRA, CDR2 YSYEKL, per germline. V was clipped by 4 bases and J by 0 bases, with 22 bases between them. CDR3 coding DNA: TGCGCCAGCAGCCCCCTTAGGTCCTCCGGGAAGAGCTCCTACGAGCAGTACTTC. Translating gives CASSPLRSSGKSSYEQYF.

The V call is TRBV10-3, the J call TRBJ2-1; D unresolved. Trimming left V 6 bases short and J 0 bases short, with 12 bases between. CDR3 length: 15 amino acids. Germline V lookup: CDR1 ENHRY, CDR2 SYGVKD. CDR3 DNA sequence: TGTGCCATCAGCGAACGGATAAGCTCCTACAATGAGCAGTTCTTC. Protein: CAISERISSYNEQFF.

The rearrangement links TRBV6-5 to TRBJ1-5; 10 bases agree with TRBD1. The ends lost 6 bases at V and 6 bases at J; junction bases unmatched: 2. CDR1 and CDR2 from the germline V gene are MNHEY and SVGAGI. The CDR3 has 13 amino acids. CDR3 bases: TGTGCCAGCAGGCGGGACAGGGGTCAGCCCCAGCATTTT. It codes for CASRRDRGQPQHF.

The chain is built from TRBV10-3 and TRBJ2-2, with 9 nucleotides matching TRBD1. The CDR3 has 14 residues. V lost 11 bases and J lost 4; bases outside the gene matches: 8. Germline CDR1 ENHRY, CDR2 SYGVKD. The CDR3 DNA follows: TGTGCCGTCACCAAGGGACAGGGCACCGGGGAGCTGTTTTTT. Amino acid sequence: CAVTKGQGTGELFF.

V and J are TRBV3-1 and TRBJ1-5, with TRBD1 matching 7 bases. Unmatched junction bases numbered 9, after V lost 6 bases and J lost 4 bases. This CDR3 comprises 15 residues. CDR1 and CDR2 from the germline V gene are LGHDT and YNNKEL (reference sequence). CDR3 region: CASSPWDSPNQPQHF. For the CDR3, the DNA is TGTGCCAGCAGTCCCTGGGACAGCCCGAATCAGCCCCAGCATTTT.

The chain employs TRBV11-3 and TRBJ1-2, with D uncertain. Germline-derived CDR1 and CDR2 are SGHNT and YENEEA. The CDR3 is made up of 14 amino acids. Trimming pared 4 bases from V and 1 base from J, leaving 10 bases between. CDR3 in DNA: TGTGCCAGCAGCTCGCTACCTAGTAACTATGGCTACACCTTC. Encoded protein: CASSSLPSNYGYTF.

This chain joins TRBV11-1 and TRBJ1-1; D remains unclear. V was pared by 2 bases and J by 1 base, with 5 bases between. The CDR3 contains 13 residues. CDR1 is SGHAT and CDR2 is FQDESV in the germline V gene (reference sequence). The CDR3 protein is CASSLPRNTEAFF. Written as DNA, the CDR3 is TGTGCCAGCAGCTTACCCAGGAACACTGAAGCTTTCTTT.

The chain uses TRBV29-1 and TRBJ2-1; 7 bases align to TRBD2. The CDR3 length is 15 residues. Germline V gene sequence: CDR1 SQVTM, CDR2 ANQGSEA. Unmatched junction bases numbered 12, after V lost 6 bases and J lost 4 bases. CDR3 loop: CSVGVGRGRYNEQFF. In nucleotides, the CDR3 is TGCAGCGTGGGAGTCGGGCGGGGGAGATACAATGAGCAGTTCTTC.

The genes are TRBV2 and TRBJ2-1; D assignment may be TRBD1 or TRBD2 (6 bases each). The CDR3 sequence is 14 residues long. Trimming removed 7 bases from V and 2 bases from J, with 12 bases in between. Germline V gene sequence: CDR1 SNHLY, CDR2 FYNNEI. CDR3 DNA sequence: TGTGCCAGCACCTGGAGGGGGGCCTACAATGAGCAGTTCTTC. It translates to CASTWRGAYNEQFF.

The chain carries TRBV29-1 and TRBJ2-6; the D is unclear. CDR1 is SQVTM and CDR2 is ANQGSEA in the germline V gene. The CDR3 contains 14 residues. The V end lost 7 bases, the J end lost 0 bases, and 10 bases lay between the germline ends. The DNA for the CDR3 is TGCAGCGCCCTCTCGGGCTCTGGGGCCAACGTCCTGACTTTC. Its protein is CSALSGSGANVLTF.

In its sample, this clonotype was seen a few times. The chain employs TRBV7-9 and TRBJ1-1; 7 positions match TRBD1. J lost 6 bases, V lost 5 bases, and 9 bases had no gene match. Germline CDR1 and CDR2: SEHNR and FQNEAQ (reference sequence). The CDR3 extends over 14 amino acids. CDR3 sequence (DNA): TGTGCCAGCAGCCCCCGACAGGGTGCGGCTGAAGCTTTCTTT. Residues: CASSPRQGAAEAFF.

The chain combines TRBV12-3 or TRBV12-4 with TRBJ2-1; D is ambiguous. The CDR3 loop spans 13 amino acids. The V end was cut by 5 bases, the J end by 4 bases, with 9 bases between. The CDR3 is CASSRTPYNEQFF. The CDR3 bases are TGTGCCAGCAGTCGGACGCCTTACAATGAGCAGTTCTTC.

The V call is TRBV18, the J call TRBJ2-7; 10 bases map to TRBD1. The CDR3 spans 14 residues. Germline values: CDR1 KGHSH, CDR2 LQKENI. V lost 1 base to trimming and J lost 6 bases; unmatched junction nucleotides: 3. CDR3: CASSPRGQGSEQYV. In DNA, the CDR3 is TGTGCCAGCTCACCACGGGGACAGGGGTCCGAGCAGTACGTC.

This clonotype was counted a single time. The chain joins TRBV11-3 to TRBJ2-1, with unresolved D. Per the germline V gene, CDR1 is SGHNT and CDR2 is YENEEA. V gave up 1 base and J gave up 2 bases, with 9 bases separating them. The CDR3 is 15 amino acids. The CDR3 loop is CASSLVTYPYNEQFF. CDR3 sequence (DNA): TGTGCCAGCAGCTTAGTGACTTATCCCTACAATGAGCAGTTCTTC.